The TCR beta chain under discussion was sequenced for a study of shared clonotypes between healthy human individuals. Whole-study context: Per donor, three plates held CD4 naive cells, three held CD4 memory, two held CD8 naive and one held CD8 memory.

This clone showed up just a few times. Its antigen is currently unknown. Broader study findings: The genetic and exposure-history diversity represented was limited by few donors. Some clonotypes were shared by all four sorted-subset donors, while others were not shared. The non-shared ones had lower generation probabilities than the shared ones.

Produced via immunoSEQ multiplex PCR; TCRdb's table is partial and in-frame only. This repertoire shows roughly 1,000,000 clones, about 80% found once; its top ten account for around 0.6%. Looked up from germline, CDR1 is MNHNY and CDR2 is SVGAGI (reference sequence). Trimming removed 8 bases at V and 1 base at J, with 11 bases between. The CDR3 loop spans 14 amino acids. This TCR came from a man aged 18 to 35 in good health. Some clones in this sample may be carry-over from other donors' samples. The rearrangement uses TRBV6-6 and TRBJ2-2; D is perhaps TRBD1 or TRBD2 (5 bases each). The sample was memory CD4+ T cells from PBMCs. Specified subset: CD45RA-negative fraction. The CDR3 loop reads CASQPGGNTGELFF. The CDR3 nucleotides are TGTGCCAGCCAACCTGGGGGGAACACCGGGGAGCTGTTTTTT.